The 15 T cell receptor beta chains below come from one sample, sequenced in a study of OX40 agonist ivuxolimab in advanced cancers. TCRdb's table, derived via immunoSEQ multiplex PCR, lists solely in-frame clones and lacks some. The sample shows under 65,000 clones, about 85% of them seen only once. The sample here was CD4+ or CD8+ T cells sorted from blood, taken in a trial of the OX40 agonist ivuxolimab. These receptors came from an adult with an advanced solid tumor such as melanoma, head and neck, liver or kidney cancer.

This chain's CDR3 is CASFRGGTEAFF. CDR3 nucleotide sequence: TGTGCCAGCTTCCGGGGGGGCACTGAAGCTTTCTTT. The chain joins TRBV6-5 to TRBJ1-1; D perhaps matches TRBD1 (5 bases). The CDR3 contains 12 residues. Looked up from germline, CDR1 is MNHEY and CDR2 is SVGAGI. V lost 8 bases and J 4 bases, leaving 11 bases between the germline ends.

This chain links TRBV9 with TRBJ2-7; tentative D call: TRBD2 (6 bases). Germline assignment: CDR1 SGDLS and CDR2 YYNGEE. The V end lost 0 bases, the J end lost 3 bases, and 10 bases lay between the germline ends. This CDR3 region has 14 residues. In DNA form, the CDR3 reads TGTGCCAGCAGCGTAGGCGGGGATATCTACGAGCAGTACTTC. Translated, it gives CASSVGGDIYEQYF.

The chain recombines TRBV11-2 with TRBJ1-4, with unresolved D. The V and J ends lost 4 bases and 0 bases respectively, with 15 bases between them. The CDR3 loop spans 17 amino acids. Germline CDR1 reads SGHAT; CDR2 reads FQNNGV. The CDR3 spells CASSSIADRSTNEKLFF. CDR3 in DNA: TGTGCCAGCAGCTCAATAGCGGACCGATCAACTAATGAAAAACTGTTTTTT.

J is TRBJ1-3 and V is TRBV7-8; a weak D match, TRBD1 (6 bases). The ends were cut back, 2 bases at V and 4 bases at J, with 9 bases in the middle. The CDR3 length is 14 residues. Germline V gives CDR1 SGHVS, CDR2 FQNEAQ. The CDR3 reads CASSLQGTGNTIYF. CDR3 sequence (DNA): TGTGCCAGCAGCTTACAAGGGACAGGAAACACCATATATTTT.

This clone was seen a single time. The gene calls are TRBV5-1 and TRBJ1-6; a possible D gene is TRBD1 (5 bases). The CDR3 is 14 residues long. CDR1 and CDR2 (germline): SGHRS, YFSETQ. The V end was cut by 5 bases, the J end by 6 bases, with 12 bases between. CDR3 residues: CASREGQGNSPLHF. The CDR3, as DNA: TGCGCCAGCAGGGAGGGGCAGGGTAATTCACCCCTCCACTTT.

This clone was seen just once. The chain carries TRBV30 and TRBJ1-1; TRBD1 matches 7 bases. Trimming at V came to 3 bases and at J to 4 bases, leaving 5 bases not matched to a gene. The length of the CDR3 is 13 residues. In germline, CDR1 is GTSNPN, CDR2 SVGIG (reference sequence). The CDR3 reads CAWSLYRGTEAFF. The DNA for the CDR3 is TGTGCCTGGAGCCTTTACAGGGGCACTGAAGCTTTCTTT.

This sequence joins TRBV19 and TRBJ2-1, with a weak D call TRBD1 (5 bases). Germline lookup yields CDR1 LNHDA and CDR2 SQIVND (reference sequence). V lost 5 bases, J lost 6 bases, and 14 bases lay in between. The CDR3 extends over 14 amino acids. This CDR3 reads CASSSAGKVNEQFF. The CDR3 DNA reads as TGTGCCAGTAGTTCGGCAGGGAAGGTCAATGAGCAGTTCTTC.

The chain recombines TRBV11-2 with TRBJ1-1; maybe TRBD1 (5 bases). This CDR3 comprises 14 residues. Germline V CDR1 and CDR2: SGHAT, FQNNGV. V shed 1 base and J shed 5 bases, with 11 bases lying between them. CDR3 bases: TGTGCCAGCAGCTTAGCTGGGGGGGGTACTGAAGCTTTCTTT. Encoded protein: CASSLAGGGTEAFF.

The chain has TRBV5-1 and TRBJ2-7; D not resolved. V was pared by 5 bases and J by 1 base, with 13 bases between. The CDR3 is made up of 14 amino acids. Germline-derived CDR1 and CDR2 are SGHRS and YFSETQ. DNA for the CDR3: TGCGCCAGCAGTCGCCTACAGTCATCCTACGAGCAGTACTTC. Its protein product is CASSRLQSSYEQYF.

The V gene is TRBV11-1, the J gene TRBJ1-1, with TRBD1 matching over 7 bases. Trimming cost V 2 bases and J 1 base; bases outside gene matches: 4. Germline CDR1 reads SGHAT; CDR2 reads FQDESV (reference sequence). The CDR3 is made up of 15 amino acids. The CDR3 DNA follows: TGTGCCAGCAGCTTAATCTCAGGGGGGAACACTGAAGCTTTCTTT. This sequence encodes CASSLISGGNTEAFF.

The gene calls are TRBV14 and TRBJ2-1; 8 nucleotides match TRBD2. This CDR3 is built from 17 residues. Trimming took 4 bases from V and 2 from J; bases not matched to a gene: 10. Per germline, CDR1 SGHDN and CDR2 FVKESK. The CDR3 DNA reads as TGTGCCAGCAGCCCCCAAGGCGGGGGGCTGACCTACAATGAGCAGTTCTTC. Amino acid sequence: CASSPQGGGLTYNEQFF. The complete variable domain, with remaining parts taken from reference TRBV14 and TRBJ2-1, reads EAGVTQFPSHSVIEKGQTVTLRCDPISGHDNLYWYRRVMGKEIKFLLHFVKESKQDESGMPNNRFLAERTGGTYSTLKVQPAELEDSGVYFCASSPQGGGLTYNEQFFGPGTRLTVL.

V and J are TRBV7-2 and TRBJ1-5, with D perhaps matching TRBD1 (5 bases). Per the germline V gene, CDR1 is SGHTA and CDR2 is FQGNSA. The V end was cut by 1 base, the J end by 0 bases, with 7 bases between. The CDR3 runs 15 residues. CDR3 amino acids: CASSLEGVSNQPQHF. The DNA of the CDR3 is TGTGCCAGCAGCTTAGAAGGGGTTAGCAATCAGCCCCAGCATTTT.

This clone has a handful of counts. The V gene is TRBV6-5, the J gene TRBJ2-7, with D unclear. Between the trimmed V and J ends, which lost 6 bases and 0 bases, there was a span of 9 bases. This CDR3 is built from 13 residues. Germline CDR1 reads MNHEY; CDR2 reads SVGAGI. CDR3 region: CASRRTASYEQYF. The CDR3 DNA is TGTGCCAGCAGGAGGACCGCCTCCTACGAGCAGTACTTC.

V usage is TRBV2 and J usage is TRBJ1-2; unclear D gene. The length of the CDR3 is 12 residues. Germline V gene sequence: CDR1 SNHLY, CDR2 FYNNEI. Trimming took 3 bases from V and 5 from J, leaving 7 bases between them. The CDR3, as DNA: TGTGCCAGCAGTGATCAGGTGTATGGCTACACCTTC. Protein sequence: CASSDQVYGYTF.

The chain uses TRBV23-1 and TRBJ2-7; unclear D gene. TRBV23-1 is an ORF for which the function is uncertain. V was trimmed by 2 bases and J by 1 base, leaving 6 bases between them. The CDR3 has 13 amino acids. Written as DNA, the CDR3 is TGCGCCAGCAGTCAACCGTGGTCCTACGAGCAGTACTTC. Its protein is CASSQPWSYEQYF.